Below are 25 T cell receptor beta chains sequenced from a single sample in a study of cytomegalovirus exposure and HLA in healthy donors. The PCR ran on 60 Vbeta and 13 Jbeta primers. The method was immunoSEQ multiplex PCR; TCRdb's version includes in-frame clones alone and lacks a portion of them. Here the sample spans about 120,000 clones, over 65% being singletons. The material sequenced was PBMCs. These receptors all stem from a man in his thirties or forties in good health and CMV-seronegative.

CDR3 sequence reads: CASNKEGGPHTEAFF. As DNA, the CDR3 is TGTGCCAGCAATAAAGAGGGGGGGCCCCACACTGAAGCTTTCTTT. The chain has TRBV9 and TRBJ1-1; the D gene is possibly TRBD1 (6 bases). CDR1 and CDR2 from the germline V gene are SGDLS and YYNGEE. V lost 6 bases to trimming and J lost 3 bases, with 18 bases between them. The CDR3 loop spans 15 amino acids.

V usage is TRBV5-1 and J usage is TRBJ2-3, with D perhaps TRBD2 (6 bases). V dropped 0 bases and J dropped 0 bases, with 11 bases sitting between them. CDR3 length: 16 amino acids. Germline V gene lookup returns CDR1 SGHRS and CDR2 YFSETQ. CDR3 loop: CASSLGISGSTDTQYF. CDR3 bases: TGCGCCAGCAGCTTGGGAATTAGCGGTAGCACAGATACGCAGTATTTT.

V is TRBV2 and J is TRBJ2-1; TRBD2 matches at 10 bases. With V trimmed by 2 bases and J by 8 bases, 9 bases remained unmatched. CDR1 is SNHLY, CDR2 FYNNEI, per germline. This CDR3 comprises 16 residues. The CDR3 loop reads CASSEWVAGGGDEQFF. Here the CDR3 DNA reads TGTGCCAGCAGTGAATGGGTAGCGGGAGGCGGGGATGAGCAGTTCTTC. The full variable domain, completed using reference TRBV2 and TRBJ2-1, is EPEVTQTPSHQVTQMGQEVILRCVPISNHLYFYWYRQILGQKVEFLVSFYNNEISEKSEIFDDQFSVERPDGSNFTLKIRSTKLEDSAMYFCASSEWVAGGGDEQFFGPGTRLTVL.

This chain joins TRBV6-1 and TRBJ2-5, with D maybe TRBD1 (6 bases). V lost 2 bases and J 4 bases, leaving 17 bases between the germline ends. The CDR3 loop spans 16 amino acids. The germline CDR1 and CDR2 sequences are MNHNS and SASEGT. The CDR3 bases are TGTGCCAGCAGTGAATGGGGACCGACAGGCGGAGAGACCCAGTACTTC. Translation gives CASSEWGPTGGETQYF.

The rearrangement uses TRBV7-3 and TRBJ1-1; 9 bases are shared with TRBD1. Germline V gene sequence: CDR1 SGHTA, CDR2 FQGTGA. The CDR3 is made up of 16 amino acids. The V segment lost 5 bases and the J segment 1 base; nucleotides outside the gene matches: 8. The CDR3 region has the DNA TGTGCCAGCAGCCCACCGGGACAGGGAGAGAACACTGAAGCTTTCTTT. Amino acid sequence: CASSPPGQGENTEAFF.

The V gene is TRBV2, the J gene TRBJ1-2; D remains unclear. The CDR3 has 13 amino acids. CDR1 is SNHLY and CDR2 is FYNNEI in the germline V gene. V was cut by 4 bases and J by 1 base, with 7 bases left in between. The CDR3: CASSVQINYGYTF. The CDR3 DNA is TGTGCCAGCAGTGTCCAGATTAACTATGGCTACACCTTC.

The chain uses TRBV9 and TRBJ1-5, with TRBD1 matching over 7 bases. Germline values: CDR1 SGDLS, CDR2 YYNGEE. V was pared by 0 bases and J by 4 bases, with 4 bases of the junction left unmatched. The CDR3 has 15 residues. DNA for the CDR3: TGTGCCAGCAGCGTAGATACAGGGGAAAATCAGCCCCAGCATTTT. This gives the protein CASSVDTGENQPQHF.

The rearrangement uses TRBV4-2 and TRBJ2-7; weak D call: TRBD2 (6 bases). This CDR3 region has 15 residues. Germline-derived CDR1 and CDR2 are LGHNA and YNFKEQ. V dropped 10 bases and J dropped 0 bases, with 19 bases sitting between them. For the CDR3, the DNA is TGTGCCAATGTCGCTGGAGGGGCCGGCTCCTACGAGCAGTACTTC. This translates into CANVAGGAGSYEQYF.

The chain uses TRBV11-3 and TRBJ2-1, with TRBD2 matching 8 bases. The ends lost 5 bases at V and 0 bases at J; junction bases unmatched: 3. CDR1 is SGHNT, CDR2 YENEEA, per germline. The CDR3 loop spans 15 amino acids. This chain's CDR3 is CASSLSGSSYNEQFF. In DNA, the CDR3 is TGTGCCAGCAGCCTGAGCGGGAGCTCCTACAATGAGCAGTTCTTC.

CDR3 loop: CASSRVRGFSGELFF. The CDR3 DNA reads as TGTGCCAGCAGTCGAGTCAGGGGGTTTTCCGGGGAGCTGTTTTTT. The rearrangement uses TRBV28 and TRBJ2-2; 7 nucleotides align to TRBD1. Per germline, CDR1 MDHEN and CDR2 SYDVKM. The CDR3 consists of 15 residues. The trim removed 5 bases at V and 6 bases at J, leaving 9 bases unmatched.

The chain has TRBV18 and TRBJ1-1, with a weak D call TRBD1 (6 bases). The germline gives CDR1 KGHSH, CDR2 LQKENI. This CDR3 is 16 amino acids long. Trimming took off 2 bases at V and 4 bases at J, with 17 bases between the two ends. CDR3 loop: CASSPLAGDDSTEAFF. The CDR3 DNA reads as TGTGCCAGCTCACCATTGGCAGGGGATGATAGCACTGAAGCTTTCTTT.

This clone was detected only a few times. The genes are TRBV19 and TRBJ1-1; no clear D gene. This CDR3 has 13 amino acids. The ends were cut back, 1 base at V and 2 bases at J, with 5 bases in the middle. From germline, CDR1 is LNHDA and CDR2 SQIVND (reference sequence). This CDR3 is CASSIATNTEAFF. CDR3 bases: TGTGCCAGTAGTATAGCAACAAACACTGAAGCTTTCTTT.

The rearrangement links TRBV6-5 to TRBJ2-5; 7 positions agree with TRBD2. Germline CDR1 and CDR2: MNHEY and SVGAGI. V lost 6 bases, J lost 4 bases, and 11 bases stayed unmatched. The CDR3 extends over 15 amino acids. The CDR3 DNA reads TGTGCCAGCAGAAGCGGCGGGAGTGGCGGAGAGACCCAGTACTTC. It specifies CASRSGGSGGETQYF.

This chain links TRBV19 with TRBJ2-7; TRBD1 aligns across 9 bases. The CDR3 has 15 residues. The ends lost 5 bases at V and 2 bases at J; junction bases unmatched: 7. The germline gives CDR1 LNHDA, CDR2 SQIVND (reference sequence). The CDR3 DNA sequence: TGTGCCAGTAGTGTACAGGGGGCTGGAACCTACGAGCAGTACTTC. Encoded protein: CASSVQGAGTYEQYF.

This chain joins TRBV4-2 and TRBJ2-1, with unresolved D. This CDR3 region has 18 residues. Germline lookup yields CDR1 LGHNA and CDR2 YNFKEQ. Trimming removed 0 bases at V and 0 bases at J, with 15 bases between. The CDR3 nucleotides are TGTGCCAGCAGCCAAGACACCCCTACTCGTACCTCCTACAATGAGCAGTTCTTC. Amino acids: CASSQDTPTRTSYNEQFF.

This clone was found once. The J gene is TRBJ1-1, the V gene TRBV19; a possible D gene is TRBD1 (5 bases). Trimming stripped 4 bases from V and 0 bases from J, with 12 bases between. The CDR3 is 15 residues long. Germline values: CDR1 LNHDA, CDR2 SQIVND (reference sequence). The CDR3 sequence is CASSTRQTLNTEAFF. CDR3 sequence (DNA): TGTGCCAGTAGTACTCGACAGACCCTGAACACTGAAGCTTTCTTT.

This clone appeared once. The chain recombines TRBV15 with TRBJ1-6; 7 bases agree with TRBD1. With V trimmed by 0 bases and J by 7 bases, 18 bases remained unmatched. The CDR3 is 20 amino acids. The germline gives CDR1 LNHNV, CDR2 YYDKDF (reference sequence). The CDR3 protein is CATSRDPRFQGDPSNSPLHF. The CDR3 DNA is TGTGCCACCAGCAGAGATCCACGGTTTCAGGGGGACCCTTCAAATTCACCCCTCCACTTT.

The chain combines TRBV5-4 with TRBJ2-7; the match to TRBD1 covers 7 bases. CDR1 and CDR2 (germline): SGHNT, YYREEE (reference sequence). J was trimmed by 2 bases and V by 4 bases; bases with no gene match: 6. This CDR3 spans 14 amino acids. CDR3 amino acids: CASSPRQGTYEQYF. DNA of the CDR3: TGTGCCAGCAGCCCAAGACAGGGAACCTACGAGCAGTACTTC.

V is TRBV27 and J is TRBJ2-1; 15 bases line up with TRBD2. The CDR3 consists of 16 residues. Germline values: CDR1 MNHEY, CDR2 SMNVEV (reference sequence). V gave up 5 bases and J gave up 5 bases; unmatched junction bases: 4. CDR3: CASSVGLAGGHNEQFF. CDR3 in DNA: TGTGCCAGCAGTGTGGGACTAGCGGGAGGCCACAATGAGCAGTTCTTC.

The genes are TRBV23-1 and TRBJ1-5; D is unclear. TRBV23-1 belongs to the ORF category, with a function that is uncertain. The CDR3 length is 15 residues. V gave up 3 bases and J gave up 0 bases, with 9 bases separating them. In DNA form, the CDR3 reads TGCGCCAGCAGTCACCGGAGGTTTAGCAATCAGCCCCAGCATTTT. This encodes CASSHRRFSNQPQHF.

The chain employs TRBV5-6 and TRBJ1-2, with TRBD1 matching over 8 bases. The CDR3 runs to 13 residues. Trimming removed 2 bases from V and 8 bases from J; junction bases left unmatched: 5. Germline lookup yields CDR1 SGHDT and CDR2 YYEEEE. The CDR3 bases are TGTGCCAGCAGCTTATTGGACAGGGAAGGCTACACCTTC. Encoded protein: CASSLLDREGYTF. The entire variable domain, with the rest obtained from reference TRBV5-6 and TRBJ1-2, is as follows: DAGVTQSPTHLIKTRGQQVTLRCSPKSGHDTVSWYQQALGQGPQFIFQYYEEEERQRGNFPDRFSGHQFPNYSSELNVNALLLGDSALYLCASSLLDREGYTFGSGTRLTVV.

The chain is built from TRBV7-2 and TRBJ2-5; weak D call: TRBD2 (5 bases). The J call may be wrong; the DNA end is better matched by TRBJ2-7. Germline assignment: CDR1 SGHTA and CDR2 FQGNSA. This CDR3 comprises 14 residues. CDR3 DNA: TGTGCCAGCAGTAGAGGGAGATCTACTTACGAGCAGTACTTC. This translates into CASSRGRSTYEQYF.

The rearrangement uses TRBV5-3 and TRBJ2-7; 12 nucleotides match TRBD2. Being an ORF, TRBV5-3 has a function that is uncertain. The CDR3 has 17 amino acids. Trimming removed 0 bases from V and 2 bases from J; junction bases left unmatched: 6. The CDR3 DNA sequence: TGTGCCAGAAGCTTGGGGGATGGACTAGCGGGACCCTACGAGCAGTACTTC. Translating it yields CARSLGDGLAGPYEQYF.

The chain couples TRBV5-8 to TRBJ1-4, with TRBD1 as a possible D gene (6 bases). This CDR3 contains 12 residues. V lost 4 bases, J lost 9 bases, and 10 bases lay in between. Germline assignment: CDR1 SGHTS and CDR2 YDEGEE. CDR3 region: CASSARDKKLFF. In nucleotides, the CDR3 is TGTGCCAGCAGCGCCCGGGACAAAAAACTGTTTTTT.

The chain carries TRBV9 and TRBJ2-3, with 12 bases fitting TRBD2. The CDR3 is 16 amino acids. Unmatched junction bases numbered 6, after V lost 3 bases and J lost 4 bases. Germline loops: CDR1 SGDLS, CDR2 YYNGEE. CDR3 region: CASSAGLAGFADTQYF. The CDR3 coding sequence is TGTGCCAGCAGCGCCGGACTAGCGGGATTCGCAGATACGCAGTATTTT. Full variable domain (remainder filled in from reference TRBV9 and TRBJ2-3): DSGVTQTPKHLITATGQRVTLRCSPRSGDLSVYWYQQSLDQGLQFLIQYYNGEERAKGNILERFSAQQFPDLHSELNLSSLELGDSALYFCASSAGLAGFADTQYFGPGTRLTVL.